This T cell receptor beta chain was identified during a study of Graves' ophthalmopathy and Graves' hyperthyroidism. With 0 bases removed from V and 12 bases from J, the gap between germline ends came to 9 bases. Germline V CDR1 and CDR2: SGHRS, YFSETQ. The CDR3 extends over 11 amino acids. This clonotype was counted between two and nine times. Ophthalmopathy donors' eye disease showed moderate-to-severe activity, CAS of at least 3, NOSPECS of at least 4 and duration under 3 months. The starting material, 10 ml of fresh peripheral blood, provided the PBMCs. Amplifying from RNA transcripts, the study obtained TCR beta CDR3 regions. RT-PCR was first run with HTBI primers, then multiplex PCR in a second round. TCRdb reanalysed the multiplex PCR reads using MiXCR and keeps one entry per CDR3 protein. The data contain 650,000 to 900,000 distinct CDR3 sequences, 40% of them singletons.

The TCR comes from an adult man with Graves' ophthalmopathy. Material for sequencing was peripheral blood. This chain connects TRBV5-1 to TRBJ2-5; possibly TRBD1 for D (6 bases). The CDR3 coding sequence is TGCGCCAGCAGCTTGGACAGGGACAAGTACTTC. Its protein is CASSLDRDKYF.